This T cell receptor beta chain emerged from a study of blood T cell repertoires in COVID-19 (dated by TCRdb to about 2020). A note on the overall study: Samples from collaborators originated in the United States, Italy and Spain and spanned both the acute and convalescent phases of COVID-19. A de-identified subject ID, COVID-19 status, age in years and sex were almost always included in the sample metadata. HLA class I and class II types, where available, came from metadata supplied by the sample provider rather than from assay-based typing. The prospective study material was composed of cDNA or gDNA derived from T cells, B-cell-depleted T cells, or PBMCs. Deeply sampled blood TCRbeta repertoires from subjects exposed to, actively infected with, or recovered from COVID-19 were included in the dataset. The repertoires were made available in a free public database intended to serve as a resource for research on the immune response to SARS-CoV-2. Samples came from the ongoing ImmuneRACE study (first 160 participants) plus 1,254 subjects from 6 global collaborators.

The CDR3 numbers 12 residues from cysteine through phenylalanine. CDR3 DNA only is kept here, 36 bases in frame from base 1. A distance of 9 bases separates the germline ends of V and J, which lose 5 bases and 7 bases respectively. Participants in the prospective study were enrolled through a virtual design, were aged about 18 to 90 years, and lived in 24 United States geographic areas. To assign participants to cohorts, the prospective study relied on clinical history that participants themselves reported in a screening survey and a study questionnaire. For ImmuneRACE Cohort 3, a participant was defined as recovered based on two consecutive negative NP/OP PCR tests, clearance by a healthcare professional, or resolution of symptoms. In the prospective study, whole blood, serum and a nasopharyngeal or oropharyngeal swab were collected from each participant by mobile phlebotomists. Over a roughly 2-month period, participants in the prospective study had the option of providing additional blood draws and questionnaires. Before DNA extraction, blood samples from the prospective study were shipped at room temperature or frozen.

Overall study results and their limits: The amount of clinical and demographic metadata varied by source and participant and was provided uncurated.

This clone was detected a few times. What this receptor recognizes is not known. Within one base of it there is no much larger clone, and no base qualities were kept. The immunoSEQ Assay, a bias-controlled multiplex PCR, was used to amplify TCRbeta CDR3 regions from genomic DNA. Processing in the source paper ran as follows. Within the assay, amplification of reference gene primers was used to estimate how many nucleated cells each sample contained. To quantify the absolute abundance of each unique TCRbeta CDR3 rearrangement, sequence reads were collapsed and filtered. For each sample, productive Simpson clonality was calculated by taking the square root of Simpson's diversity index across productive rearrangements. Held by TCRdb, this immuneACCESS table contains in-frame sequences only and omits some clones. Under half of the omission traces to an unresolved V gene where checked; the cause of the rest is unknown. Clone size and the V and J calls come from that table; the DNA yielded D and trimming. The sample table lists a few hundred thousand clones, 86% of them with a count of one. In total, the top ten clones hold about 10% of the sample.

This sequence uses TRBV12-3 or TRBV12-4 and TRBJ2-1; too little of a D gene remains to name it. The sequenced sample consisted of PBMCs or T cells enriched from blood (not recorded which). The sequence came from a woman younger than 35 who had recovered from COVID-19. The DNA sequence reads TGTGCCAGCAGTAGGAGTCGGAATGAGCAGTTCTTC. It specifies CASSRSRNEQFF.